The clone carrying this T cell receptor beta chain was recorded only once. These data originate in a study of blood T cell repertoires in COVID-19. Study context: Acute-phase and convalescent COVID-19 samples originated in the United States, Italy and Spain. T cells, B-cell-depleted T cells, or PBMCs provided the cDNA or gDNA that served as material.

TCRdb's table, derived via immunoSEQ multiplex PCR, lists solely in-frame clones and lacks some. The data contain some 150,000 clones, more than 70% of them seen just once; the ten biggest clones take up about 8%. V gave up 0 bases and J gave up 8 bases, with 16 bases separating them. Germline CDR1 MNHEY, CDR2 SVGAGI. CDR3 length: 15 residues. Sequencing input: peripheral blood. This TCR derives from an older woman with acute or convalescent COVID-19. The chain joins TRBV6-5 to TRBJ1-2; D unclear. Written as DNA, the CDR3 is TGTGCCAGCAGTTACTCGATTGCCCCGTACGAGGGCTACACCTTC. Protein product: CASSYSIAPYEGYTF.